This T cell receptor beta chain was recorded in a study of T cells in Graves' hyperthyroidism and ophthalmopathy. Turning to the study itself: It was at initial diagnosis, before any treatment, that peripheral blood was collected. General study points: Expanded thyroid clonotypes (above 0.001) were mostly also found in blood.

The CDR3 is made up of 12 amino acids. V shed 4 bases and J shed 9 bases, with 10 bases lying between them. Germline-derived CDR1 and CDR2 are MDHEN and SYDVKM. If no ophthalmopathy progression occurred within 18 months, Graves' hyperthyroidism was stable. Clinical symptoms, serum thyroxine, TRAb, thyroid ultrasound and orbital computed tomography informed diagnoses. This clonotype was picked up a small number of times. Its antigen is not known. A clone one base away is much larger, so this may be a read error. Amplified TCR beta CDR3 regions derived from RNA transcripts. During a first-round RT-PCR of the TCR CDR3, the HTBI primer set was used. A single record per CDR3 protein comes from TCRdb applying MiXCR to the multiplex PCR reads. The sample has under 650,000 distinct CDR3 sequences; 15% to 20% are singletons.

Specimen: blood. This rearrangement joins TRBV28 to TRBJ2-1; D ambiguous. The TCR sequence derives from a woman aged 25 to 39 with Graves' hyperthyroidism. The CDR3 nucleotides read TGTGCCAGCAGTTCGGTGAAGGGTGAGCAGTTCTTC. Amino acid sequence: CASSSVKGEQFF.